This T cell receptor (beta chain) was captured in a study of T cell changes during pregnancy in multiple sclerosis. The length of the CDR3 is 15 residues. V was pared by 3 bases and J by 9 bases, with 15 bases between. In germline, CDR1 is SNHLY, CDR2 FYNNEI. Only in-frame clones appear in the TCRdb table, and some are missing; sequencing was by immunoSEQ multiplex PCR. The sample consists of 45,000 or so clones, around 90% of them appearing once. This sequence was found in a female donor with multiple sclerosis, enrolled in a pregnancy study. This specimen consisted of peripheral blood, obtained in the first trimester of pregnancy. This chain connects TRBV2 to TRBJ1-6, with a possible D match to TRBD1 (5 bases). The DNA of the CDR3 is TGTGCCAGCAGTGAGTGGGTGGGGGGTATTTCACCCCTCCACTTT. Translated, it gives CASSEWVGGISPLHF.